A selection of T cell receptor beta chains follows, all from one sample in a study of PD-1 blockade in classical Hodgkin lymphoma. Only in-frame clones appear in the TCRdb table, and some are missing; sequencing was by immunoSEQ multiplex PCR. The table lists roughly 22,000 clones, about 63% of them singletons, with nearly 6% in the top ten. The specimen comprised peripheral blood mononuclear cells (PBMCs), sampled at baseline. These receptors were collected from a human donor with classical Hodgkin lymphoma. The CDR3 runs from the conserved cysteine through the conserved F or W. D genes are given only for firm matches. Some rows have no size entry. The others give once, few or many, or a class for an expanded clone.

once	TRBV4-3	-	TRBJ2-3	TGCGCCAGCAGCCAAGAGACACCCTCCACGGGAAGGACAGATACGCAGTATTTT	CASSQETPSTGRTDTQYF
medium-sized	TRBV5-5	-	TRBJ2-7	TGTGCCAGCAGCCACTTTCCGGAAGGCTCCTACGAGCAGTACTTC	CASSHFPEGSYEQYF
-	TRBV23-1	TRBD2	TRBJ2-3	TGCGCCAGCAGTCAATCCTTTCAGGTAGCGGGGCTCCCGATTTCTAGCACAGATACGCAGTATTTT	CASSQSFQVAGLPISSTDTQYF
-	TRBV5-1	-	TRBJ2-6	TGCGCCAGCCATCACGGCTCTGGGGCCAACGTCCTGACTTTC	CASHHGSGANVLTF
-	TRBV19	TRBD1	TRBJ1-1	TGTGCCAGTAGGGGACAGGGAATCTTCACTGAAGCTTTCTTT	CASRGQGIFTEAFF
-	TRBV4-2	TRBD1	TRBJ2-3	TGTGCCAGCAGCCTGGGACAGGCCTCGGGAAATACGCAGTATTTT	CASSLGQASGNTQYF
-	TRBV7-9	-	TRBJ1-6	TGTGCCAGCAGCCTCCTTTCGGGGAGTAATTCACCCCTCCACTTT	CASSLLSGSNSPLHF
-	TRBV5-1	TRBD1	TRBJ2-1	TGCGCCAGCAGCCCCGGGACAGGGGGTTGGAATGAGCAGTTCTTC	CASSPGTGGWNEQFF
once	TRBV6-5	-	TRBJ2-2	TGTGCCTCCAAGGGGGGAACCGGGGAGCTGTTTTTT	CASKGGTGELFF
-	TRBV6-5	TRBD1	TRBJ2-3	TGTGCCAGCAGCCGACAGGGCTACGGAACAGATACGCAGTATTTT	CASSRQGYGTDTQYF
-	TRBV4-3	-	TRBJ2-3	TGCGCCAGCAGCCAAGCGGGCACCGTCACAGATACGCAGTATTTT	CASSQAGTVTDTQYF
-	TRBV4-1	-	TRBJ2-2	TGCGCCAGCAGCCACCCCCCCGGCCCCGGGGAGCTGTTTTTT	CASSHPPGPGELFF
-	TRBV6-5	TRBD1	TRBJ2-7	TGTGCCAGCAGCCCCTTGACAGGGTCCTACGGGCAGTACTTC	CASSPLTGSYGQYF
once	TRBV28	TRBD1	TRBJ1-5	TGTGCCAGCAGACTACCCCAGGGGGCACAGCCCCAGCATTTT	CASRLPQGAQPQHF
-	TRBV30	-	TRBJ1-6	TGTGCCTGGAGAGGAGTTCTTCATTCACCCCTCCACTTT	CAWRGVLHSPLHF
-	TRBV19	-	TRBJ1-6	TGTGCCAGTAGTATAGATGGAACAGGGAGCTATAATTCACCCCTCCACTTT	CASSIDGTGSYNSPLHF
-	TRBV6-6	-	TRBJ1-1	TGTGCCAGCAGTACCCCCCCAGGGCGGGCTTTCTTT	CASSTPPGRAFF
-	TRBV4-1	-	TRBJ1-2	TGCGCCAGCAGCCAAGAACGGGTCACGGTCTATGGCTACACCTTC	CASSQERVTVYGYTF
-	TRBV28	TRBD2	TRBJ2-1	TGTGCCAGCAGTTGGGGATTGGGACTAGAGGGCTACAATGAGCAGTTCTTC	CASSWGLGLEGYNEQFF
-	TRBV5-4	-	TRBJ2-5	TGTGCCAGCAGCTTTTCGGGACACCAAAAAGAGACCCAGTACTTC	CASSFSGHQKETQYF
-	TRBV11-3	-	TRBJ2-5	TGTGCCAGCAGCTTAGGAGGGGGTAAACGAGAGACCCAGTACTTC	CASSLGGGKRETQYF
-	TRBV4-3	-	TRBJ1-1	TGCGCCAGCAGCCCTGACCCCGGGGACACTGAAGCTTTCTTT	CASSPDPGDTEAFF
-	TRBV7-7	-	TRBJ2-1	TGTGCCAGCAGCTTATGGGACTCGAGCTCCTACAATGAGCAGTTCTTC	CASSLWDSSSYNEQFF
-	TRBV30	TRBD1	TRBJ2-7	TGTGCCTGGAGTGCCGACAGGGCCTACGAGCAGTACTTC	CAWSADRAYEQYF
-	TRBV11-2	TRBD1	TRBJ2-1	TGTGCCAGCGGATTGACAGGGAGCTCCTACAATGAGCAGTTCTTC	CASGLTGSSYNEQFF
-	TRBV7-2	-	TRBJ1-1	TGTGCCAGCAGCTTAGCGCTCTTCCCCGGGGGAACTAACACTGAAGCTTTCTTT	CASSLALFPGGTNTEAFF